This T cell receptor (beta chain) comes out of a study of cytomegalovirus exposure and HLA in healthy donors. This PCR relied on a set of 60 Vbeta primers and 13 Jbeta primers. Sequencing used immunoSEQ multiplex PCR; TCRdb keeps in-frame clones, though not all of them. This table holds some 150,000 clones, roughly four fifths found once. CDR3 length: 19 residues. V trimming: 5 bases; J trimming: 1 base; junction bases outside the gene matches: 17. The germline V gene has CDR1 SGHTA and CDR2 FQGTGA. The V call is TRBV7-3, the J call TRBJ1-3; 7 nucleotides agree with TRBD1. Sequenced: PBMCs. This sequence originates from a middle-aged man in good health and CMV-seronegative. CDR3: CASSDETRDSHFSGNTIYF. The CDR3 DNA is TGTGCCAGCAGCGACGAGACCCGGGACAGCCACTTTTCTGGAAACACCATATATTTT.